This TCR beta chain was recorded in a study of identical twins. Study-level findings and limits: Monozygotic twin pairs showed more out-of-frame TCR alpha sharing than models estimated. Cord blood's abundant beta clonotypes had fewer insertions, unlike memory repertoires.

V was trimmed by 1 base and J by 1 base, leaving 8 bases between them. Germline V gene sequence: CDR1 DFQATT, CDR2 SNEGSKA (reference sequence). This CDR3 comprises 14 residues. As for this clonotype: Its matching antigen is unknown.

A universal primer binding site was introduced by template switching. The final cDNA contained unique molecular identifiers. From the 5' RACE reads, TCRdb called clonotypes with MiXCR, one entry per CDR3 protein. This repertoire shows 310,000 or so distinct CDR3 sequences, more than 6.5% found once; its top ten account for around 2.1%. Separately, the same data were catalogued under a study of yellow fever vaccine responses in identical twins.

The sequencing input was memory (CD45RO+) T cells sorted from blood. The TCR was taken from a woman younger than 35 in good health. The V gene is TRBV20-1, the J gene TRBJ2-1; TRBD2 might be the D (5 bases). CDR3 DNA: TGCAGTGCTAGAGCAGAGGGATCCTACAATGAGCAGTTCTTC. This encodes CSARAEGSYNEQFF.